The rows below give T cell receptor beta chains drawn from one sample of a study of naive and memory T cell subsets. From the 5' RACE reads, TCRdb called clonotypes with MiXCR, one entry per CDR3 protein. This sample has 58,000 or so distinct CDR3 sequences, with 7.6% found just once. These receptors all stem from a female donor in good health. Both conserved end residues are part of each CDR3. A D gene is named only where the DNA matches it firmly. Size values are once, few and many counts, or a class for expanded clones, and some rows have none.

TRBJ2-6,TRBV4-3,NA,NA,CASSQGIGGSGANVLTF,TGCGCCAGCAGCCAAGGGATCGGGGGCTCTGGGGCCAACGTCCTGACTTTC
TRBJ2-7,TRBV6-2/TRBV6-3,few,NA,CASRRSGWRQYF,TGTGCCAGCAGACGCAGCGGGTGGCGGCAGTACTTC
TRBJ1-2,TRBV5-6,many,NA,CASSLQGNNYGYTF,TGTGCCAGCAGCTTGCAGGGGAACAACTATGGCTACACCTTC
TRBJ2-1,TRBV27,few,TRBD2,CASSLSIALAGKKNEQFF,TGTGCCAGCAGTTTATCGATCGCCCTAGCGGGGAAAAAGAATGAGCAGTTCTTC
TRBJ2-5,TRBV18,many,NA,CASSPPGQQETQYF,TGTGCCAGCTCACCACCAGGACAGCAAGAGACCCAGTACTTC
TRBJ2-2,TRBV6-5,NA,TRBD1,CASRRGQGPTGELFF,TGTGCCAGCAGGCGGGGACAGGGGCCCACCGGGGAGCTGTTTTTT
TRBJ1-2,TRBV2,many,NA,CASSEAPTGSYGYTF,TGTGCCAGCAGTGAAGCACCGACAGGAAGCTATGGCTACACCTTC
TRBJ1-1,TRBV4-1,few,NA,CASSQEGGPTEAFF,TGCGCCAGCAGCCAAGAAGGGGGTCCCACTGAAGCTTTCTTT
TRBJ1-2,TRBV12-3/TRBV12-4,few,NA,CASSLRGYRPNYGDTF,TGTGCCAGCAGTTTGAGGGGGTACCGCCCGAACTATGGCGACACCTTC
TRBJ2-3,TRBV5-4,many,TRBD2,CASSLYGTSGTDTQYF,TGTGCCAGCAGCTTGTATGGGACTAGCGGCACAGATACGCAGTATTTT
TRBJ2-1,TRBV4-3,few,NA,CASSQGVSGISYNEQFF,TGCGCCAGCAGCCAAGGCGTTTCGGGGATCTCCTACAATGAGCAGTTCTTC
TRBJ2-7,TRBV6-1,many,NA,CASSVRTGGGYEQYF,TGTGCCAGCAGTGTTCGGACCGGTGGGGGCTACGAGCAGTACTTC
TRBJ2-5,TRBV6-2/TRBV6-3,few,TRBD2,CASKRSGGIQETQYF,TGTGCCAGCAAAAGAAGCGGGGGGATTCAAGAGACCCAGTACTTC
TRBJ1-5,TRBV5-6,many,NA,CASSSTGQPQHF,TGTGCCAGCAGCTCAACAGGTCAGCCCCAGCATTTT
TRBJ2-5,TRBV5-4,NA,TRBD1,CASSSRDRIVETQYF,TGTGCCAGCAGCAGCCGGGACAGGATCGTCGAGACCCAGTACTTC
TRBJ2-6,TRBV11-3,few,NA,CASSTNGGSGANVLTF,TGTGCCAGCAGCACCAATGGGGGCTCTGGGGCCAACGTCCTGACTTTC
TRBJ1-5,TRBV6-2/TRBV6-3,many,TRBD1,CASSRDRANQPQHF,TGTGCCAGCAGCAGGGACAGGGCCAATCAGCCCCAGCATTTT
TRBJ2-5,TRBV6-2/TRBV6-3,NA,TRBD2,CATSRPSGAQETQYF,TGTGCCACCTCCCGGCCTAGCGGGGCCCAAGAGACCCAGTACTTC
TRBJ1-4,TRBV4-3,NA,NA,CASSPRREAGEKLFF,TGCGCCAGCAGCCCCCGTCGAGAGGCAGGCGAAAAACTGTTTTTT
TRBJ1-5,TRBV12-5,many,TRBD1,CASGLEDRSPQHF,TGTGCTAGTGGTTTGGAGGACAGGTCCCCCCAGCATTTT
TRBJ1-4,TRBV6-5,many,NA,CASSYRGGKLFF,TGTGCCAGCAGTTACCGGGGGGGTAAACTGTTTTTT
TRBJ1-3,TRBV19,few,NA,CASSPARNSGNTIYF,TGTGCCAGTAGTCCCGCCCGCAACTCTGGAAACACCATATATTTT
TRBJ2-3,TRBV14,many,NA,CASSQDKRPRGTDTQYF,TGTGCCAGCAGCCAAGACAAGAGACCCAGGGGCACAGATACGCAGTATTTT
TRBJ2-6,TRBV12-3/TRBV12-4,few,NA,CASSIRGAGANVLTF,TGTGCCAGCAGTATTAGGGGTGCTGGGGCCAACGTCCTGACTTTC
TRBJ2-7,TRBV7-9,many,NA,CASSLGDWSYEQYF,TGTGCCAGCAGCTTAGGGGACTGGTCCTACGAGCAGTACTTC
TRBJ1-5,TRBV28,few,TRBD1,CASSSSTGGESQPQHF,TGTGCCAGCAGTTCCTCAACAGGGGGCGAAAGTCAGCCCCAGCATTTT
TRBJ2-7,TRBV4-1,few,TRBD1,CASSQGTGATYEQYF,TGCGCCAGCAGCCAAGGGACAGGTGCTACCTACGAGCAGTATTTC
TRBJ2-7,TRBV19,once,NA,CASSIDPSYEQYF,TGTGCCAGTAGTATAGACCCCTCCTACGAGCAGTACTTC
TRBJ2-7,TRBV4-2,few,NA,CASSQPTADREFYEQYF,TGTGCCAGCAGCCAGCCCACCGCCGACAGAGAGTTCTACGAGCAGTACTTC
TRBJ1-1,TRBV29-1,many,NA,CSVASNTEAFF,TGCAGCGTTGCGTCGAACACTGAAGCTTTCTTT
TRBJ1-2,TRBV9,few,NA,CASSVDLNYGDTF,TGTGCCAGCAGCGTAGATCTTAACTATGGCGACACCTTC
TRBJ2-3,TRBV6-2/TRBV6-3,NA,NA,CASTSLGTLSTDTQYF,TGTGCCAGCACCTCACTGGGGACATTAAGCACAGATACGCAGTATTTT
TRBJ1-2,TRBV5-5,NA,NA,CASSLDAGAGYTF,TGTGCCAGCAGCTTGGATGCAGGGGCTGGCTACACCTTC
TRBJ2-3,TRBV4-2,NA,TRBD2,CASSQVGTSGPTGTQYF,TGTGCCAGCAGCCAAGTGGGGACTAGCGGGCCCACAGGTACGCAGTATTTT
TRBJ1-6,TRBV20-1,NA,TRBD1,CSAQLRTGRDNSPLHF,TGCAGTGCGCAGCTCAGGACAGGACGCGATAATTCACCCCTCCACTTT
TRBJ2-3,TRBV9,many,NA,CASSVGAPDTQYF,TGTGCCAGCAGCGTAGGGGCCCCAGATACGCAGTATTTT
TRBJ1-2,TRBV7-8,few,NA,CASSRNRESGYTF,TGTGCCAGCAGCCGGAACAGGGAGAGTGGCTACACCTTC
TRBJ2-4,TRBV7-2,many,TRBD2,CASSSSTSGPIVKNIQYF,TGTGCCAGTTCTTCGTCCACTAGCGGGCCGATCGTCAAAAACATTCAGTACTTC
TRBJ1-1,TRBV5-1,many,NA,CASSLEGKGSEAFF,TGCGCCAGCAGCTTGGAGGGAAAGGGATCTGAAGCTTTCTTT
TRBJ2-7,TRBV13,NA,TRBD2,CASSGPGLVPSEQYF,TGTGCCAGCAGCGGGCCGGGACTAGTTCCTTCCGAGCAGTACTTC
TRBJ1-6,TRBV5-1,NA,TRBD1,CASSLATGGLNSPLHF,TGCGCCAGCAGCTTGGCTACAGGGGGCCTCAATTCACCCCTCCACTTT
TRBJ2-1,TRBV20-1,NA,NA,CSARDLTEVLPINEQFF,TGCAGTGCTAGAGATCTTACTGAAGTACTGCCAATCAATGAGCAGTTCTTC
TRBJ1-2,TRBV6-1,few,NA,CASSEGGVVWSGYTF,TGTGCCAGCAGTGAAGGGGGGGTAGTGTGGAGTGGCTACACCTTC
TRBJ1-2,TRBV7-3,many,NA,CASSLQTGAGYTF,TGTGCCAGCAGCTTACAGACAGGAGCTGGCTACACCTTC
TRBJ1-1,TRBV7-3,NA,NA,CAGGPYLNTEAFF,TGTGCCGGCGGTCCCTACTTGAACACTGAAGCTTTCTTT
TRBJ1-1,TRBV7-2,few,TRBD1,CASRPLGQGSWVGAFF,TGTGCCAGCAGACCACTAGGACAGGGGAGCTGGGTCGGAGCTTTCTTT
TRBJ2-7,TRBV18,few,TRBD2,CASSTSGALSYEQYF,TGTGCCAGCTCAACTAGCGGGGCGCTGTCCTACGAGCAGTACTTC
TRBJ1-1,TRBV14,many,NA,CASSQELEAFF,TGTGCCAGCAGCCAAGAGCTGGAAGCTTTCTTT
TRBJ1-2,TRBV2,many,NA,CASSSQGMGGYTF,TGTGCCAGCAGCTCACAGGGAATGGGGGGCTACACCTTC
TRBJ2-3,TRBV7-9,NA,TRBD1,CASIDRDSSTDTQYF,TGTGCCAGCATAGACCGGGACAGCTCCACAGATACGCAGTATTTT
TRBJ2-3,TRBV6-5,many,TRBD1,CASQDPGGRTDTQYF,TGTGCCAGTCAAGACCCAGGGGGTCGCACAGATACGCAGTATTTT
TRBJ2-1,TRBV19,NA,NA,CASSIGGGEYNNEQFF,TGTGCCAGTAGTATTGGGGGTGGGGAATACAACAATGAGCAGTTCTTC
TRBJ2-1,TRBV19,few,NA,CATGVNRDDNEQFF,TGTGCCACCGGGGTCAACAGGGACGACAATGAGCAGTTCTTC
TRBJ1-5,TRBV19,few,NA,CASSISGGYQPQHF,TGTGCCAGTAGTATATCAGGAGGGTATCAGCCCCAGCATTTT
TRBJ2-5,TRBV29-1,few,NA,CSVGGGGGETQYF,TGCAGCGTTGGAGGAGGGGGCGGCGAGACCCAGTACTTC